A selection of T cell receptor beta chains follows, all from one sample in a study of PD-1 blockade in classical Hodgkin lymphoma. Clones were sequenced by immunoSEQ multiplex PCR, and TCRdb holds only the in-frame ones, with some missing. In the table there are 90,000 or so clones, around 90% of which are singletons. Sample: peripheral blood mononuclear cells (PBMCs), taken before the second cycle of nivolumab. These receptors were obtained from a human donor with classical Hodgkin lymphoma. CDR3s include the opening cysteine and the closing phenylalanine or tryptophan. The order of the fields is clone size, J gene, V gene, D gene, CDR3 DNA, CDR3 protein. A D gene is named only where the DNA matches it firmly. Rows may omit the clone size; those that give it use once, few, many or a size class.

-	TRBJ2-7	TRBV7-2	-	TGTGCCAGCAGCGCGGCCGGGCTCTCCTACGAGCAGTACTTC	CASSAAGLSYEQYF
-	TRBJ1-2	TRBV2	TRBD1	TGTGCCAGCAGCACAGACAGGGACTATGGCTACACCTTC	CASSTDRDYGYTF
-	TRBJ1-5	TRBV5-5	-	TGTGCCAGCAGCGAAGGACACTCTAGCAATCAGCCCCAGCATTTT	CASSEGHSSNQPQHF
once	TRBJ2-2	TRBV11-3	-	TGTGCCAGCAGCCGACAGTCCGGGGAGCTGTTTTTT	CASSRQSGELFF
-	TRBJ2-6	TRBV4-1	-	TGCGCCAGCAGCCAGCCCCGGGTTTCAGGGGCCAACGTCCTGACTTTC	CASSQPRVSGANVLTF
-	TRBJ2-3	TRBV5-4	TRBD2	TGTGCCAGCAACTCCTGGACTAGCGGGATAGATACGCAGTATTTT	CASNSWTSGIDTQYF
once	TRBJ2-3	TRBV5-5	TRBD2	TGTGCCAGCAGCCCTTATGGCGGGGGGACAGATACGCAGTATTTT	CASSPYGGGTDTQYF
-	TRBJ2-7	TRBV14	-	TGTGCCAGCAGCCAAGTTTTCCGCGAGCAGTACTTC	CASSQVFREQYF
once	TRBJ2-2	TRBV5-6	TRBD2	TGTGCCAGCAGCGAACTAAGCGGGATTAGCCGGGAGCTGTTTTTT	CASSELSGISRELFF
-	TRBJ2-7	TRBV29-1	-	TGCAGCGCCTTAGCGCCCTATCGCTCCTACGAGCAGTACTTC	CSALAPYRSYEQYF
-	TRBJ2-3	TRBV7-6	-	TGTGCCAGCAGCTCCCGATCGGGAGTGGGGGGCACAGATACGCAGTATTTT	CASSSRSGVGGTDTQYF
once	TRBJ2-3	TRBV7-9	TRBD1	TGTGCCAGCAGCTTAAAGGGGGACCGGGACAGGGGTCAGAATACGCAGTATTTT	CASSLKGDRDRGQNTQYF
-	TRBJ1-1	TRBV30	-	TGTGCCTGGAATGACCTCGGGGGAGCTTTCTTT	CAWNDLGGAFF
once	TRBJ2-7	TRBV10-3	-	TGTGCCATCGGGAGAGCTTTCTACGAGCAGTACTTC	CAIGRAFYEQYF
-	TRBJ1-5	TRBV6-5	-	TGTGCCAGCAGTTACTCAGGGGATAGCAATCAGCCCCAGCATTTT	CASSYSGDSNQPQHF
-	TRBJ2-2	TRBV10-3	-	TGTGCCATCAGTTTCGACGGAAAAAACACCGGGGAGCTGTTTTTT	CAISFDGKNTGELFF
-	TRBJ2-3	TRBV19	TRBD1	TGTGCCAGTAGTATAGGAAACAGGGGGGCAGATACGCAGTATTTT	CASSIGNRGADTQYF
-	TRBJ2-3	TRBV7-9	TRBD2	TGTGCCAGCAGCTTTCCACTAGCGGGAAACCACCTCACAGATACGCAGTATTTT	CASSFPLAGNHLTDTQYF
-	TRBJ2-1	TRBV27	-	TGTGCCAGCAGTCGACCGCTGGCCCTATACAATGAGCAGTTCTTC	CASSRPLALYNEQFF
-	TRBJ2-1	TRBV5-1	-	TGCGCCAGCAGCTTGGGACGATTCTTCTCCTACAATGAGCAGTTCTTC	CASSLGRFFSYNEQFF
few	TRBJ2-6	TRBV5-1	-	TGCGCCAGCAGCTTGGAGGGGTCTGGGGCCAACGTCCTGACTTTC	CASSLEGSGANVLTF
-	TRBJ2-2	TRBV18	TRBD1	TGTGCCAGCTCACCAGAACAGGGGGGATTGTCCGGGGAGCTGTTTTTT	CASSPEQGGLSGELFF
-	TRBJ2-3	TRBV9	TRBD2	TGTGCCAGCAGCTACGGACTAGCGGGAAGTTTCACAGATACGCAGTATTTT	CASSYGLAGSFTDTQYF
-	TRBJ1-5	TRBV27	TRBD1	TGTGCCAGCAGCTGGACAGGGATTAGCAATCAGCCCCAGCATTTT	CASSWTGISNQPQHF
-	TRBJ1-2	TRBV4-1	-	TGCGCCAGCAGCCAACCCCGGCAGGCCGTCTATGGCTACACCTTC	CASSQPRQAVYGYTF
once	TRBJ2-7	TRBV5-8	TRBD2	TGTGCCAGCAGCTCTGGGACTAGCGGGAGCCTATCCTACGAGCAGTACTTC	CASSSGTSGSLSYEQYF
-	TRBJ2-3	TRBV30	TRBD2	TGTGCCTGGAGTGTCCTTGCCGGGGGGGGAGATACGCAGTATTTT	CAWSVLAGGGDTQYF
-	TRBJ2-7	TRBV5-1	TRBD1	TGCGCCAGCAGCCCGAGGACAGGGTCCTACGAGCAGTACTTC	CASSPRTGSYEQYF
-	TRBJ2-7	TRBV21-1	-	TGTGCCAGCAGCAAGGGGGCGCGCGAGCAGTACTTC	CASSKGAREQYF
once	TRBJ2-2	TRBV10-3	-	TGTGCCATCAGTTGGTCAGAGGTCGGGGAGCTGTTTTTT	CAISWSEVGELFF
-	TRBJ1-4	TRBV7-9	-	TGTGCCAGCAGACAGGGAAATGAAAAACTGTTTTTT	CASRQGNEKLFF
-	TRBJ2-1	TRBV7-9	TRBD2	TGTGCCAGCAGCCCCTCCGGGGGGGGATCCTACAATGAGCAGTTCTTC	CASSPSGGGSYNEQFF
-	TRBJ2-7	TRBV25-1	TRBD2	TGTGCCAGCGGCGGGAGGTTGATGGGCGAGCAGTACTTC	CASGGRLMGEQYF
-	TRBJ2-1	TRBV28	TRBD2	TGTGCCAGCAGTTTGGACGTAGCGGGAGTGGTAAACAATGAGCAGTTCTTC	CASSLDVAGVVNNEQFF
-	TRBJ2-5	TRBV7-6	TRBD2	TGTGCCAGCAGCTTAGTTTTGAACGGGAGGGCCTTAGGGACCCAGTACTTC	CASSLVLNGRALGTQYF
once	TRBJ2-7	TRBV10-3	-	TGTGCCATCGGCGGAAATCTCTCCTACGAGCAGTACTTC	CAIGGNLSYEQYF
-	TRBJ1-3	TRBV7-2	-	TGTGCCAGCAGCCCTCAGGAAGGCTTGGGGAACACCATATATTTT	CASSPQEGLGNTIYF
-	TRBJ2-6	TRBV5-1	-	TGCGCCAGCAGGACCGGTAGCTCTGGGGCCAACGTCCTGACTTTC	CASRTGSSGANVLTF
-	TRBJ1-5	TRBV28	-	TGTGCCAGCAGTTCATACGACAGGACTAGCAATCAGCCCCAGCATTTT	CASSSYDRTSNQPQHF
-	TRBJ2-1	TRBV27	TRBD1	TGTGCCAGCAGTTTACCCGGACAGGGCAATGAGCAGTTCTTC	CASSLPGQGNEQFF
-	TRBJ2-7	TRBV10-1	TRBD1	TGCGCCAGCAGTGAATTGCCGGGACAGAGCTACGAGCAGTACTTC	CASSELPGQSYEQYF
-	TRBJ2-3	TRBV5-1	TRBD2	TGCGCCAGCAGCTTGGTTAGCGGGAGTTTGGATACGCAGTATTTT	CASSLVSGSLDTQYF
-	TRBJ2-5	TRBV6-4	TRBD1	TGTGCCAGCAGACCGTCGGGACAGGGGGTAGAGACCCAGTACTTC	CASRPSGQGVETQYF
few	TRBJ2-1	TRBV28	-	TGTGCCAGCAGTTTTGCGGCGATACCTCTCAATGAGCAGTTCTTC	CASSFAAIPLNEQFF
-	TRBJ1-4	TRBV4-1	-	TGCGCCAGCAGCTGGGGTCTTGGTGAAAAACTGTTTTTT	CASSWGLGEKLFF
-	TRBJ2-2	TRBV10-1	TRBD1	TGCGCCAGCAACAGGGACAGGAACACCGGGGAGCTGTTTTTT	CASNRDRNTGELFF
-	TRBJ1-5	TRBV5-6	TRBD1	TGTGCCAGCAGCTTGAAGGGGTTCCCAGGGGGCGGTCAGCCCCAGCATTTT	CASSLKGFPGGGQPQHF
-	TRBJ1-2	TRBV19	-	TGTGCCAGTAGCACGGTCAGGGGCCTTTATGGCTACACCTTC	CASSTVRGLYGYTF
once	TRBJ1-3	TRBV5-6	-	TGTGCCAGCAGCAATATTTACTCTGGAAACACCATATATTTT	CASSNIYSGNTIYF